This entry concerns a single TCR beta chain. As yet, its antigen is unknown. This entry is derived from a study of radiation and T cells in renal cell carcinoma. The overall study: Nephrectomy followed 15 Gy stereotactic body radiation by 4 weeks. Findings and caveats of the study: Top tumor clonotypes rose in blood 2 weeks post-radiation, then contracted.

Time point here: baseline pretreatment blood. Treatment: 15 Gy SBRT to primary tumor, nephrectomy 4 weeks later. Sequencing used immunoSEQ multiplex PCR; TCRdb keeps in-frame clones, though not all of them. The sample consists of about 130,000 clones, around 80% of them appearing once. Material: blood, obtained from a patient whose treatment included radiotherapy and nephrectomy. This clonotype was sampled from a woman aged 55-75 years with renal cell carcinoma.

CDR3 in amino acids: CASSYRLPATNEKLFF. DNA for the CDR3: TGTGCCAGCAGCTACAGGCTCCCAGCAACTAATGAAAAACTGTTTTTT. The chain recombines TRBV11-1 with TRBJ1-4; D is possibly TRBD1 (5 bases). Germline V CDR1 and CDR2: SGHAT, FQDESV (reference sequence). Trimming shortened V by 4 bases and J by 0 bases, and 12 bases separated the two germline ends. CDR3 length: 16 amino acids.